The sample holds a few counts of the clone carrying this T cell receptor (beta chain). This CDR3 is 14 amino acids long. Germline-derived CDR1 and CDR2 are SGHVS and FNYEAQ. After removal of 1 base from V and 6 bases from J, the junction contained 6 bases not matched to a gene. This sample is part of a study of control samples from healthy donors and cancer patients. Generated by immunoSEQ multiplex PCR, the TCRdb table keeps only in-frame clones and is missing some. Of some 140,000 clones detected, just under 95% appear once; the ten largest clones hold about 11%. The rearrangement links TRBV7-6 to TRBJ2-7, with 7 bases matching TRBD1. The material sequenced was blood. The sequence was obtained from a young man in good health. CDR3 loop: CASSLEAGGSEQYF. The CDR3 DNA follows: TGTGCCAGCAGCTTAGAAGCAGGGGGTTCCGAGCAGTACTTC.